Sequencing of this T cell receptor (beta chain) was carried out in a study of blood T cell repertoires in COVID-19. Whole-study context: Nucleic acid was either cDNA or gDNA, and it came from T cells, B-cell-depleted T cells, or PBMCs.

Source study methods: From reference gene primer amplification, estimates of nucleated cell counts were derived. Some clones are missing from TCRdb's copy, which holds only in-frame ones; the method was immunoSEQ multiplex PCR. V and J calls and clone size are copied from that table; D and trimming were computed from the DNA. This sample has more than 90,000 clones, with 60% to 85% found just once. CDR3 length: 16 amino acids. CDR1 is KGHSH and CDR2 is LQKENI in the germline V gene. V shed 0 bases, J shed 6 bases, and the junction held 10 bases outside the gene matches. This rearrangement joins TRBV18 to TRBJ2-7; TRBD2 agrees at 8 bases. Material for sequencing was peripheral blood. This TCR was sampled from a man between 65 and 85 years old with acute or convalescent COVID-19. The CDR3 DNA follows: TGTGCCAGCTCACCACCAAGCCCGCGCGGGGGGATCGAGCAGTACTTC. Residues: CASSPPSPRGGIEQYF.